This TCR beta chain was recorded in a study of STAT3 mutations in large granular lymphocyte leukemia. A word on this clone: The antigen is unknown.

Method: immunoSEQ multiplex PCR; TCRdb's copy keeps in-frame clones and lacks some. This table has 10,000 or so clones, 88% appearing once. Germline trimming cut 6 bases from V and 10 bases from J; bases unmatched to any gene: 8. There are 14 residues in the CDR3. Germline CDR1 is MNHNY and CDR2 is SVGAGI (reference sequence). Whole-study results and caveats: At least one immunodominant TCR beta clonotype appeared in every T-cell large granular lymphocyte leukemia patient. No sample exists from the first appearance of each clone. Variable sampling intervals and differing treatment regimens complicated linking therapy response to TCR clonal burden changes. Some patients had dominant TCR clones larger than their STAT3 mutant burden.

Material for sequencing was peripheral blood mononuclear cells. The rearrangement joins TRBV6-6 to TRBJ1-6; 8 positions match TRBD1. The sequence derives from a man older than 75 with T-cell large granular lymphocyte leukemia. Some clones in this sample may be carry-over from other donors' samples. As DNA, the CDR3 is TGTGCCAGCAGGTCGACAGGGGAGGGATCACCCCTCCACTTT. Translated, it gives CASRSTGEGSPLHF.